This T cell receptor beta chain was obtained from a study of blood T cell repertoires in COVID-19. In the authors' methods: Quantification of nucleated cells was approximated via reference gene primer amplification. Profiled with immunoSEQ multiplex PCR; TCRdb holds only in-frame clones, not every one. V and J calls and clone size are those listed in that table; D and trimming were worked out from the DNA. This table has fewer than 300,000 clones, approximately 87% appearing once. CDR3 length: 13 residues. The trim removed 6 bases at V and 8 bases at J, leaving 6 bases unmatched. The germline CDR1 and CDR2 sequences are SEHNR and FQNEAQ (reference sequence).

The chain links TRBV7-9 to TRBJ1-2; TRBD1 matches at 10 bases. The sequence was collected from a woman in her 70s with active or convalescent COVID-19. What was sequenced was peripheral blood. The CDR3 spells CASRFGTGEGYTF. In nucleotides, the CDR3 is TGTGCCAGCAGGTTCGGGACAGGGGAAGGCTACACCTTC.